One and the same sample provided the 29 T cell receptor beta chains below, sequenced in a study of T cell responses to AZD1222 COVID-19 vaccine. Profiling relied on immunoSEQ multiplex PCR, and the TCRdb table lists in-frame clones only, not all of them. The table has tens of thousands of clones, 75% to 90% seen once. Sample: peripheral blood, taken 28 days after the second AZD1222 dose. The receptors come from an adult who received the AZD1222 COVID-19 vaccine.

The chain uses TRBV7-9 and TRBJ1-1; D gene unclear. The germline V and J ends were trimmed by 4 bases and 8 bases, with 14 bases remaining between them. This CDR3 contains 13 residues. Germline values: CDR1 SEHNR, CDR2 FQNEAQ (reference sequence). The CDR3 spells CASSSTLIPEAFF. DNA of the CDR3: TGTGCCAGCAGCTCGACCCTCATCCCCGAAGCTTTCTTT.

The chain links TRBV7-8 to TRBJ1-5; D gene uncertain. Germline lookup yields CDR1 SGHVS and CDR2 FQNEAQ. This CDR3 spans 14 amino acids. Trimming removed 2 bases from V and 7 bases from J, with 12 bases in between. The DNA for the CDR3 is TGTGCCAGCAGCTTAAGGGCAGCGGAGCAGCCCCAGCATTTT. It encodes CASSLRAAEQPQHF.

The gene calls are TRBV13 and TRBJ2-1; the match to TRBD2 covers 12 bases. The CDR3 extends over 13 amino acids. Losses at the gene ends were 10 bases for V and 6 bases for J; bases not matched to a gene: 4. CDR1 and CDR2 (germline): PRHDT, FYEKMQ (reference sequence). The CDR3 here is CATTSGRLNEQFF. Here the CDR3 DNA reads TGTGCCACTACTAGCGGGAGGCTCAATGAGCAGTTCTTC.

This clone has a handful of counts. The V gene is TRBV6-2 or TRBV6-3, the J gene TRBJ2-2; 13 positions agree with TRBD2. This CDR3 region has 18 residues. The V gene's germline CDR1 is MNHEY and CDR2 SVGEGT. V trimming: 5 bases; J trimming: 1 base; junction bases outside the gene matches: 7. This chain's CDR3 is CASSPLTSGRRNTGELFF. CDR3 bases: TGTGCCAGCAGTCCACTGACTAGCGGGAGGCGGAACACCGGGGAGCTGTTTTTT.

This chain links TRBV10-3 with TRBJ2-1; the match to TRBD1 covers 10 bases. The ends lost 3 bases at V and 10 bases at J; junction bases unmatched: 6. This CDR3 spans 14 amino acids. The germline V gene encodes CDR1 ENHRY and CDR2 SYGVKD. DNA of the CDR3: TGTGCCATCAGTGAAGGGGGGACAGGGGACGAGCAGTTCTTC. Translating gives CAISEGGTGDEQFF.

The CDR3 DNA is TGTGCCAGCAGCCAAATGTTAGGGGGCAGCACCGGGGAGCTGTTTTTT. Translated, it gives CASSQMLGGSTGELFF. The V and J genes are TRBV14 and TRBJ2-2, with 7 bases matching TRBD1. CDR1 is SGHDN, CDR2 FVKESK, per germline. There are 16 residues in the CDR3. The trim removed 2 bases at V and 4 bases at J, leaving 7 bases unmatched.

The chain is built from TRBV6-2 or TRBV6-3 and TRBJ1-6; 7 bases agree with TRBD1. V lost 2 bases and J lost 3; bases outside the gene matches: 10. The germline V gene has CDR1 MNHEY and CDR2 SVGEGT. The CDR3 is 18 residues long. The CDR3 is CASSYGTEVGIYNSPLHF. As DNA, the CDR3 is TGTGCCAGCAGTTACGGGACAGAAGTTGGCATCTATAATTCACCCCTCCACTTT.

The J gene is TRBJ1-2, the V gene TRBV6-5, with D possibly TRBD1 on 5 matching bases. CDR3 length: 13 amino acids. CDR1 is MNHEY, CDR2 SVGAGI, per germline. The V end was cut by 8 bases, the J end by 4 bases, with 14 bases between. This chain's CDR3 is CASRLGQGYGYTF. CDR3 coding DNA: TGTGCCAGCCGATTAGGCCAGGGCTATGGCTACACCTTC.

J is TRBJ2-1 and V is TRBV12-5, with D uncertain. Germline CDR1 reads LGHNT; CDR2 reads FRNRAP. The CDR3 is 13 amino acids. V dropped 0 bases and J dropped 6 bases, with 6 bases sitting between them. Written as DNA, the CDR3 is TGTGCTAGTGGTTTGGTAGTAATCAATGAGCAGTTCTTC. Protein sequence: CASGLVVINEQFF.

This rearrangement joins TRBV11-2 to TRBJ2-5; TRBD1 might be the D (5 bases). The germline gives CDR1 SGHAT, CDR2 FQNNGV. This CDR3 has 13 amino acids. V lost 8 bases and J lost 2, with 12 bases in between. This CDR3 is CASGLGVQETQYF. DNA of the CDR3: TGTGCCAGCGGATTAGGGGTTCAAGAGACCCAGTACTTC.

This chain uses TRBV19 with TRBJ1-5, with TRBD1 as a possible D gene (6 bases). V was trimmed by 7 bases and J by 0 bases, leaving 16 bases between them. The CDR3 has 16 amino acids. The V gene's germline CDR1 is LNHDA and CDR2 SQIVND (reference sequence). Here the CDR3 reads CASKGRGSYSNQPQHF. The CDR3 DNA follows: TGTGCCAGTAAGGGCAGGGGATCCTATAGCAATCAGCCCCAGCATTTT.

This chain joins TRBV6-5 and TRBJ1-6; maybe TRBD1 (6 bases). The ends were cut back, 7 bases at V and 9 bases at J, with 19 bases in the middle. The germline gives CDR1 MNHEY, CDR2 SVGAGI. This CDR3 spans 15 amino acids. This chain's CDR3 is CASTQTQGISSPLHF. CDR3 DNA: TGTGCCAGCACCCAAACACAGGGTATCAGTTCACCCCTCCACTTT.

This chain links TRBV6-2 or TRBV6-3 with TRBJ2-1; 11 bases match TRBD2. Germline loops: CDR1 MNHEY, CDR2 SVGEGT. The CDR3 totals 17 residues. The J segment lost 6 bases and the V segment lost 3 bases, leaving 10 bases of the junction unmatched. Here the CDR3 reads CASSYGTSGSRRNEQFF. The CDR3 region has the DNA TGTGCCAGCAGTTATGGCACTAGCGGGAGTCGACGCAATGAGCAGTTCTTC.

The chain recombines TRBV10-1 with TRBJ2-5; D is uncertain. The V gene lost 0 bases and the J gene lost 4 bases, with 15 bases spanning the gap. The CDR3 sequence is 16 residues long. In germline, CDR1 is WNHNN, CDR2 SYGVQD (reference sequence). CDR3 sequence (DNA): TGCGCCAGCAGTGAGTCGGCTCACCTCGGGCGAGAGACCCAGTACTTC. This encodes CASSESAHLGRETQYF.

The chain uses TRBV14 and TRBJ2-2; D uncertain. This CDR3 comprises 15 residues. V dropped 0 bases and J dropped 1 base, with 6 bases sitting between them. Germline V gene data show CDR1 as SGHDN and CDR2 as FVKESK. CDR3 DNA sequence: TGTGCCAGCAGCCAAGAAAAGCGGAACACCGGGGAGCTGTTTTTT. Protein: CASSQEKRNTGELFF.

J is TRBJ2-1 and V is TRBV11-3; maybe TRBD2 (6 bases). The CDR3 extends over 11 amino acids. With 6 bases removed from V and 7 bases from J, the gap between germline ends came to 7 bases. Germline V CDR1 and CDR2: SGHNT, YENEEA. The CDR3 sequence is CASSRENEQFF. CDR3 bases: TGTGCCAGCAGTCGGGAGAATGAGCAGTTCTTC.

This chain joins TRBV3-1 (or the pseudogene TRBV3-2) and TRBJ2-7, with D possibly being TRBD1 (6 bases). Trimming removed 0 bases at V and 2 bases at J, with 14 bases between. In germline, CDR1 is LGHDT, CDR2 YNNKEL (reference sequence). The CDR3 has 16 residues. The CDR3 sequence: CASSQDLDSTTYEQYF. CDR3 DNA: TGTGCCAGCAGCCAAGACCTGGACAGTACAACCTACGAGCAGTACTTC.

The genes are TRBV20-1 and TRBJ1-1; no definite D call. The CDR3 covers 13 residues. The germline V gene encodes CDR1 DFQATT and CDR2 SNEGSKA (reference sequence). Trimming removed 3 bases at V and 8 bases at J, with 16 bases between. In DNA form, the CDR3 reads TGCAGTGCTAGTCCAGGAAGGACCTGGGAAGCTTTCTTT. It codes for CSASPGRTWEAFF.

This sequence joins TRBV4-2 and TRBJ1-2; TRBD1 might be the D (6 bases). Germline V lookup: CDR1 LGHNA, CDR2 YNFKEQ. The germline V and J ends were trimmed by 3 bases and 8 bases, with 19 bases remaining between them. The CDR3 has 15 amino acids. CDR3 DNA sequence: TGTGCCAGCAGCCAGGAGCCCAGGGGTAGGGAAGGCTACACCTTC. Protein: CASSQEPRGREGYTF.

The chain combines TRBV18 with TRBJ1-3, with TRBD1 matching 8 bases. V trimming: 7 bases; J trimming: 4 bases; junction bases outside the gene matches: 6. The CDR3 extends over 14 amino acids. Germline CDR1 KGHSH, CDR2 LQKENI. CDR3 in amino acids: CASFQGAEGNTIYF. The CDR3 DNA follows: TGTGCCAGCTTCCAGGGGGCGGAAGGAAACACCATATATTTT. Full variable domain (outside the CDR3, taken from reference TRBV18 and TRBJ1-3): NAGVMQNPRHLVRRRGQEARLRCSPMKGHSHVYWYRQLPEEGLKFMVYLQKENIIDESGMPKERFSAEFPKEGPSILRIQQVVRGDSAAYFCASFQGAEGNTIYFGEGSWLTVV.

The rearrangement joins TRBV10-2 to TRBJ2-3, with no clear D. V was shortened by 8 bases and J by 0 bases, with 12 bases between the two germline ends. The CDR3 runs 14 residues. Germline values: CDR1 WSHSY, CDR2 SAAADI. CDR3 nucleotide sequence: TGCGCCAGCGTAACCCCAGCTAGCACAGATACGCAGTATTTT. Amino acids: CASVTPASTDTQYF.

The genes are TRBV6-5 and TRBJ1-2; D unresolved. The CDR3 consists of 14 residues. Germline CDR1 reads MNHEY; CDR2 reads SVGAGI. The V end was cut by 0 bases, the J end by 1 base, with 6 bases between. The CDR3 here is CASSYSTINYGYTF. The CDR3 DNA reads TGTGCCAGCAGTTACTCTACCATTAACTATGGCTACACCTTC.

This clone has only one observation. V is TRBV9 and J is TRBJ1-1; TRBD1 aligns across 7 bases. Losses at the gene ends were 4 bases for V and 4 bases for J; bases not matched to a gene: 7. Germline values: CDR1 SGDLS, CDR2 YYNGEE. This CDR3 spans 14 amino acids. CDR3 sequence (DNA): TGTGCCAGCAGCCCAGGGGGGGTACCCACTGAAGCTTTCTTT. Translation: CASSPGGVPTEAFF.

The chain links TRBV29-1 to TRBJ2-2; D gene uncertain. The germline V gene has CDR1 SQVTM and CDR2 ANQGSEA. This CDR3 is 13 amino acids long. V lost 7 bases and J 4 bases, leaving 13 bases between the germline ends. CDR3 sequence reads: CSGSTFSTGELFF. DNA of the CDR3: TGCAGCGGATCTACCTTTAGCACCGGGGAGCTGTTTTTT.

Worth noting for this clone: This sample also contains other DNA sequences that code for the same CDR3. The chain has TRBV28 and TRBJ1-2; tentatively, D is TRBD1 (6 bases). The germline CDR1 and CDR2 sequences are MDHEN and SYDVKM. Trimming took off 5 bases at V and 4 bases at J, with 11 bases between the two ends. The CDR3 runs 13 residues. The CDR3 nucleotides read TGTGCCAGCAGTCCAGGGACATTCTATGGCTACACCTTC. Its translation is CASSPGTFYGYTF.

The chain is built from TRBV12-3 or TRBV12-4 and TRBJ2-7; D call uncertain. Between the trimmed V and J ends, which lost 0 bases and 3 bases, there was a span of 6 bases. This CDR3 region has 13 residues. CDR3 residues: CASSLALGYEQYV. For the CDR3, the DNA is TGTGCCAGCAGTTTAGCGCTGGGCTACGAGCAGTACGTC.

J is TRBJ2-1 and V is TRBV4-1; D perhaps matches TRBD1 (5 bases). Germline assignment: CDR1 MGHRA and CDR2 YSYEKL. The CDR3 is made up of 13 amino acids. Trimming pared 0 bases from V and 15 bases from J, leaving 15 bases between. The CDR3 here is CASSQDQDSLRFF. The CDR3 DNA follows: TGCGCCAGCAGCCAAGACCAAGACAGTCTGCGGTTCTTC.

The genes are TRBV7-8 and TRBJ2-7, with TRBD2 matching 8 bases. Trimming took 0 bases from V and 2 from J; bases not matched to a gene: 9. Germline values: CDR1 SGHVS, CDR2 FQNEAQ. This CDR3 has 17 residues. CDR3 in amino acids: CASSLASSGKGAYEQYF. CDR3 in DNA: TGTGCCAGCAGCTTAGCTAGTAGCGGGAAAGGTGCCTACGAGCAGTACTTC.

The rearrangement uses TRBV7-9 and TRBJ1-6; D gene ambiguous. The V gene's germline CDR1 is SEHNR and CDR2 FQNEAQ (reference sequence). The CDR3 has 13 residues. V was trimmed by 1 base and J by 9 bases, leaving 7 bases between them. The CDR3 sequence is CASSLEQLSPLHF. Here the CDR3 DNA reads TGTGCCAGCAGCTTAGAGCAGCTTTCACCCCTCCACTTT.